Sequencing of this T cell receptor (beta chain) was carried out in a study of control samples from healthy donors and cancer patients. Losses at the gene ends were 4 bases for V and 0 bases for J; bases not matched to a gene: 11. This CDR3 region has 18 residues. Germline V lookup: CDR1 LGHDT, CDR2 YNNKEL (reference sequence). Assay used: immunoSEQ multiplex PCR; TCRdb lists only in-frame clones, some missing. This sample has tens of thousands of clones, with nearly 90% found just once. The sample was blood. The clonotype comes from a man over 45 in good health. The gene calls are TRBV3-1 (or the pseudogene TRBV3-2) and TRBJ2-3, with 9 nucleotides matching TRBD2. The CDR3 region has the DNA TGTGCCAGCAGCCTCCATAGCGGGGGTTACACTAGCACAGATACGCAGTATTTT. This gives the protein CASSLHSGGYTSTDTQYF.